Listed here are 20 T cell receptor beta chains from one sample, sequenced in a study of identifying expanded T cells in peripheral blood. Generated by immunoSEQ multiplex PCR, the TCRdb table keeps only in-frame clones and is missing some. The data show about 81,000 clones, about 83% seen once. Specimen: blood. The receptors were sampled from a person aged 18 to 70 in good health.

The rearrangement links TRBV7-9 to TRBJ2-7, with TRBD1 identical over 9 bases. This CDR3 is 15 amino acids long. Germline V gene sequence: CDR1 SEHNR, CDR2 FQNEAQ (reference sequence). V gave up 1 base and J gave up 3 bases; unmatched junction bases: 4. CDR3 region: CASSLGVTGGYEQYF. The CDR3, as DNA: TGTGCCAGCAGCTTAGGTGTGACAGGGGGCTACGAGCAGTACTTC.

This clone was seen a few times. The chain's CDR3 is CASSFTGTNQPQHF. CDR3 bases: TGTGCCAGCAGTTTTACAGGGACTAATCAGCCCCAGCATTTT. The chain is built from TRBV28 and TRBJ1-5; TRBD1 might be the D (6 bases). The CDR3 is made up of 14 amino acids. V lost 3 bases to trimming and J lost 4 bases, with 10 bases between them. The germline CDR1 and CDR2 sequences are MDHEN and SYDVKM.

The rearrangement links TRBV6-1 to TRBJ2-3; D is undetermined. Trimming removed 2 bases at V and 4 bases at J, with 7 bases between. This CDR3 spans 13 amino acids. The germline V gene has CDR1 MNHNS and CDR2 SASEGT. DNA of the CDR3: TGTGCCAGCAGTGAATCTTACGCAGATACGCAGTATTTT. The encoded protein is CASSESYADTQYF.

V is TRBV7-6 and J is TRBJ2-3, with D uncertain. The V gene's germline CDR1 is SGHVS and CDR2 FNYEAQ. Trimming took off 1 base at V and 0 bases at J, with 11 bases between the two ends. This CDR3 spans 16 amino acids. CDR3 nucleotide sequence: TGTGCCAGCAGCTTAGGTCTTTCTCTCAGCACAGATACGCAGTATTTT. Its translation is CASSLGLSLSTDTQYF.

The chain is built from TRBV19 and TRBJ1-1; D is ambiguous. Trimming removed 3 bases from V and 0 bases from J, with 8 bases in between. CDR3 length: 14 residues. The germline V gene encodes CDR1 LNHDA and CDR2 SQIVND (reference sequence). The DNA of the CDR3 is TGTGCCAGTAGTATCCAAAGTTTGAACACTGAAGCTTTCTTT. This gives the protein CASSIQSLNTEAFF.

CDR3 sequence (DNA): TGTGCCAGCAGCTCGCCGACTGGGACCCAAGATCCTCTAACTTTCTTT. Translating it yields CASSSPTGTQDPLTFF. V is TRBV5-4 and J is TRBJ1-1, with a weak D call TRBD1 (5 bases). V lost 3 bases and J 12 bases, leaving 27 bases between the germline ends. The CDR3 sequence is 16 residues long. Germline V gives CDR1 SGHNT, CDR2 YYREEE (reference sequence).

CDR3 bases: TGTGCCAGCAGCCCATTAACTAGCACAGATACGCAGTATTTT. Its protein is CASSPLTSTDTQYF. This rearrangement joins TRBV7-8 to TRBJ2-3; D not resolved. Germline loops: CDR1 SGHVS, CDR2 FQNEAQ. This CDR3 is 14 amino acids long. V shed 5 bases and J shed 0 bases, with 9 bases lying between them.

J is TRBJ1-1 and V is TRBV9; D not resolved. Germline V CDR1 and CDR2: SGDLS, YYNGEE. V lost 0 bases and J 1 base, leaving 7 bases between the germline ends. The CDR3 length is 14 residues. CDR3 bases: TGTGCCAGCAGCGTAGAGGGTGGGAACACTGAAGCTTTCTTT. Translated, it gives CASSVEGGNTEAFF.

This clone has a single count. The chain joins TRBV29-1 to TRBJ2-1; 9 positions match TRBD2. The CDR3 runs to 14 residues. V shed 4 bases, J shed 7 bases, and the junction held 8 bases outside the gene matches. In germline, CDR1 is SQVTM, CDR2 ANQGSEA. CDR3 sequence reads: CSVGRAGGPNEQFF. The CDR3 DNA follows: TGCAGCGTTGGTAGGGCGGGAGGGCCGAATGAGCAGTTCTTC.

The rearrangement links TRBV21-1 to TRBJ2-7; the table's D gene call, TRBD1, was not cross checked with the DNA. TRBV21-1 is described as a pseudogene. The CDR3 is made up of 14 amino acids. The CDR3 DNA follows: TGTGCCAGCAGCACAGGGACAGGAGGCTACGAGCAGTACTTC. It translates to CASSTGTGGYEQYF.

CDR3 sequence: CASSLTGSGNTEAFF. The CDR3 DNA is TGTGCCAGCAGCCTGACAGGGTCAGGGAACACTGAAGCTTTCTTT. The chain is built from TRBV2 and TRBJ1-1, with 7 bases aligning to TRBD1. Germline-derived CDR1 and CDR2 are SNHLY and FYNNEI. This CDR3 has 15 amino acids. The junction had 8 bases not matched to a gene; V was cut back by 6 bases and J by 1 base.

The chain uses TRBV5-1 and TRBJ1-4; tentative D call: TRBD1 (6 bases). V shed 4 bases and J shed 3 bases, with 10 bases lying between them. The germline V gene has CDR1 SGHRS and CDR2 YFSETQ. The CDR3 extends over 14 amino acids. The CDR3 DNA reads TGCGCCAGCAGCCCCAGGGGAGCTAATGAAAAACTGTTTTTT. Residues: CASSPRGANEKLFF.

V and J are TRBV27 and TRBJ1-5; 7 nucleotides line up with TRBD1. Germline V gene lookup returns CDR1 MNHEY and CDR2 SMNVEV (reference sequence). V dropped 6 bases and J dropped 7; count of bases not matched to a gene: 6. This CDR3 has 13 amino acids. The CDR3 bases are TGTGCCAGCAGAACGGGACAGTTCCAGCCCCAGCATTTT. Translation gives CASRTGQFQPQHF.

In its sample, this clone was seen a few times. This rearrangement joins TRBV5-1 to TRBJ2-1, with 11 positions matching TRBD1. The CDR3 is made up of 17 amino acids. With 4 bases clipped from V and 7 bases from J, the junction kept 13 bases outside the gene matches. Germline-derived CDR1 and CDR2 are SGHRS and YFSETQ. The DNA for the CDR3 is TGCGCCAGCAGCCCGGCGGTATCCCGGGACAGGGGGAATGAGCAGTTCTTC. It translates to CASSPAVSRDRGNEQFF.

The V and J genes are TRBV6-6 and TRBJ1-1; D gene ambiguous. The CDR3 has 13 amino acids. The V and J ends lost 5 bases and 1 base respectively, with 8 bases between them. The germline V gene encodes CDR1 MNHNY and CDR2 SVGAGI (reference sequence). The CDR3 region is CASSRTENTEAFF. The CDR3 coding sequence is TGTGCCAGCAGTAGGACGGAGAACACTGAAGCTTTCTTT.

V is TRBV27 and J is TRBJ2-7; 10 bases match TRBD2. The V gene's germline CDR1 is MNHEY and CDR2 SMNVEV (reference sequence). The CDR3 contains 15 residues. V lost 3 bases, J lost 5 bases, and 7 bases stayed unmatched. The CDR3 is CASSLGLAGVNEQYF. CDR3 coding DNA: TGTGCCAGCAGTTTGGGGCTAGCGGGAGTAAACGAGCAGTACTTC.

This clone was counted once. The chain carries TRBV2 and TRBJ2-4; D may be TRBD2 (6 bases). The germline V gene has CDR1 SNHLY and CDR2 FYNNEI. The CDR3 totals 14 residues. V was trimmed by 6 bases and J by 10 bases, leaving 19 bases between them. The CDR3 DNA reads TGTGCCAGCAGATTACAAGCCGCGGAGGGGATTCAGTACTTC. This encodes CASRLQAAEGIQYF.

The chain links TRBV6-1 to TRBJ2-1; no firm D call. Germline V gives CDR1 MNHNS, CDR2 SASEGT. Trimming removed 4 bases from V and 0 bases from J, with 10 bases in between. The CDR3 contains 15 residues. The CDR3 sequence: CASSVNSGSYNEQFF. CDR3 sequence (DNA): TGTGCCAGCAGTGTAAATTCGGGCTCCTACAATGAGCAGTTCTTC.

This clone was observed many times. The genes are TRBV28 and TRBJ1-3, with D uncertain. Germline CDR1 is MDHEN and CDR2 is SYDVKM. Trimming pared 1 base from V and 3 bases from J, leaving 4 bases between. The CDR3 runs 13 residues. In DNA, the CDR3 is TGTGCCAGCAGTTTATTGAATGGAAACACCATATATTTT. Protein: CASSLLNGNTIYF.

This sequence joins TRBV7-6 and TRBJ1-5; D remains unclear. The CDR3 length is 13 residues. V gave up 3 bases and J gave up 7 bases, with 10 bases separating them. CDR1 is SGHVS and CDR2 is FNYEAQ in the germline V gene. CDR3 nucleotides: TGTGCCAGCAGCTTTCGGGAGGACCAGCCCCAGCATTTT. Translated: CASSFREDQPQHF.